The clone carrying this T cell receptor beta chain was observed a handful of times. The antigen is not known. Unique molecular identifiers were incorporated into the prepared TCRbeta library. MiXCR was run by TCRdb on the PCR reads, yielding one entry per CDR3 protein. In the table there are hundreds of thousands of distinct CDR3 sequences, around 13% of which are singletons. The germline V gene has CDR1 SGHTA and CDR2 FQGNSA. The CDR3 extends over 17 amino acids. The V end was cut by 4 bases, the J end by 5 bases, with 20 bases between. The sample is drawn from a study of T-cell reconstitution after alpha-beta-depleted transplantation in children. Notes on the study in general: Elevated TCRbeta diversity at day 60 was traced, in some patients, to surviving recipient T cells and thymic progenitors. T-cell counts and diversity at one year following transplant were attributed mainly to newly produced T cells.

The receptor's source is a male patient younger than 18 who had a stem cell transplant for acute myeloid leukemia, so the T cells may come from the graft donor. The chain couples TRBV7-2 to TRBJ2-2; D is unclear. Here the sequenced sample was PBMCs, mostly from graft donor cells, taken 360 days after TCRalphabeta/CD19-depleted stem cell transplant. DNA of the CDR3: TGTGCCAGCAGCTCCGTCCCCCAAACATGGTATACCGGGGAGCTGTTTTTT. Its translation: CASSSVPQTWYTGELFF.